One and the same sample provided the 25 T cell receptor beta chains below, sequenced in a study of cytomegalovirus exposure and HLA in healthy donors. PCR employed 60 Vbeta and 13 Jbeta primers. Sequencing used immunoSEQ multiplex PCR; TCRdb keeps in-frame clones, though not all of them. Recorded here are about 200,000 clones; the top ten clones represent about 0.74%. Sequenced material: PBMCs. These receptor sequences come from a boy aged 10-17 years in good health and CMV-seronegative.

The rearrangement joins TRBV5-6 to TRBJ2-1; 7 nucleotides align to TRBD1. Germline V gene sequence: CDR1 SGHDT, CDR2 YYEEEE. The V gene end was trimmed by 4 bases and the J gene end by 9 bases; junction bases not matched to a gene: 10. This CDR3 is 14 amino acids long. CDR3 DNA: TGTGCCAGCAGCGGAGGTAGGGGGCTTGGTGAGCAGTTCTTC. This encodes CASSGGRGLGEQFF. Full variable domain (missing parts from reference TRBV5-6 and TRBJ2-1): DAGVTQSPTHLIKTRGQQVTLRCSPKSGHDTVSWYQQALGQGPQFIFQYYEEEERQRGNFPDRFSGHQFPNYSSELNVNALLLGDSALYLCASSGGRGLGEQFFGPGTRLTVL.

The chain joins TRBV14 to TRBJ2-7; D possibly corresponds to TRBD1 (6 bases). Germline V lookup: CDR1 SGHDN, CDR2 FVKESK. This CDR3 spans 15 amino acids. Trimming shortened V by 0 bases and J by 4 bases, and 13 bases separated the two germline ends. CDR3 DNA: TGTGCCAGCAGCCAAGATTGGGGGCCCAGGTACGAGCAGTACTTC. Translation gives CASSQDWGPRYEQYF.

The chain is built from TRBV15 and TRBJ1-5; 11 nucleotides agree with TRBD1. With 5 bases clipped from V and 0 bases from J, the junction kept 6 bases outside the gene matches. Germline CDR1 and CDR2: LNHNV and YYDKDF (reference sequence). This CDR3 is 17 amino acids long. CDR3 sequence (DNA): TGTGCCACCAGCGGGACAGGGGGGGGATATAGCAATCAGCCCCAGCATTTT. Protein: CATSGTGGGYSNQPQHF.

The CDR3 DNA reads as TGTGCCAGCAGCCCCCGGTGGGCAGGTCAAGAGACCCAGTACTTC. This codes for CASSPRWAGQETQYF. The chain has TRBV13 and TRBJ2-5; D ambiguous. Trimming cost V 5 bases and J 2 bases, with 15 bases left between them. The germline CDR1 and CDR2 sequences are PRHDT and FYEKMQ (reference sequence). The CDR3 is 15 amino acids.

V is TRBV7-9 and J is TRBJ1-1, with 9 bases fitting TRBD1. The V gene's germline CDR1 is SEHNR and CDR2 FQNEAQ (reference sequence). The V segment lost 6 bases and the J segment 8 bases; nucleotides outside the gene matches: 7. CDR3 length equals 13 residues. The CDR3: CASSSQGALEAFF. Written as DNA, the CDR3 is TGTGCCAGCAGTTCACAGGGGGCCCTGGAAGCTTTCTTT.

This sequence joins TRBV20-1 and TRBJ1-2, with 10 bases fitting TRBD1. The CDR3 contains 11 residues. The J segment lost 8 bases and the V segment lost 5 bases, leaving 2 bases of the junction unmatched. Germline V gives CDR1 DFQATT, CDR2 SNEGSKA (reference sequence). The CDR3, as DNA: TGCAGTGCTGGGACAGGGGCCGGCTACACCTTC. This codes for CSAGTGAGYTF.

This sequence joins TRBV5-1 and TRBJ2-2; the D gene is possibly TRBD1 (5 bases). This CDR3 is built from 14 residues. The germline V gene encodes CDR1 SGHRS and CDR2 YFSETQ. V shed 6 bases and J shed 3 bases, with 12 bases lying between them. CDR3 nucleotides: TGCGCCAGCACCGTTGTAGGGGACACCGGGGAGCTGTTTTTT. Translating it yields CASTVVGDTGELFF. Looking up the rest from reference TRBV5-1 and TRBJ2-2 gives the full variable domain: KAGVTQTPRYLIKTRGQQVTLSCSPISGHRSVSWYQQTPGQGLQFLFEYFSETQRNKGNFPGRFSGRQFSNSRSEMNVSTLELGDSALYLCASTVVGDTGELFFGEGSRLTVL.

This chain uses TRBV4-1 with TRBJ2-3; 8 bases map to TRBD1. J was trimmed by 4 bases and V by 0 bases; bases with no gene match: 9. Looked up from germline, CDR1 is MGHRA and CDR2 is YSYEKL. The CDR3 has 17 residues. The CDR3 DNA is TGCGCCAGCAGCCAAGAACGGGCACAGGGGGTCGCAGATACGCAGTATTTT. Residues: CASSQERAQGVADTQYF.

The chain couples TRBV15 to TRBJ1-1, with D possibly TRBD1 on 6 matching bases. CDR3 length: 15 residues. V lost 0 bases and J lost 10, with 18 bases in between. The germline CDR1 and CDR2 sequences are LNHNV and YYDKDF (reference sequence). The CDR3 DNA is TGTGCCACCAGCAGAGATGGGACACCTGAGGCTCGAGCTTTCTTT. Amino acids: CATSRDGTPEARAFF. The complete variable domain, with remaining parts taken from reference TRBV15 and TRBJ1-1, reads DAMVIQNPRYQVTQFGKPVTLSCSQTLNHNVMYWYQQKSSQAPKLLFHYYDKDFNNEADTPDNFQSRRPNTSFCFLDIRSPGLGDTAMYLCATSRDGTPEARAFFGQGTRLTVV.

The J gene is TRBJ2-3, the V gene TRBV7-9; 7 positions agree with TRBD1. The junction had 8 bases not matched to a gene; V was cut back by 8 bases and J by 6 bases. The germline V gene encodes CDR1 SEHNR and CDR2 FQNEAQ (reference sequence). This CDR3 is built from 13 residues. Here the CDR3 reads CASRRGRSDTQYF. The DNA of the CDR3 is TGTGCCAGCCGAAGGGGGCGATCTGATACGCAGTATTTT.

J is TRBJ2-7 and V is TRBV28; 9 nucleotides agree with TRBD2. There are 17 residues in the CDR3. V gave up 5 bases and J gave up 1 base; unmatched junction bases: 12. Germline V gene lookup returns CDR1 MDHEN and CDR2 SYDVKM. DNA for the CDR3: TGTGCCAGCAGTCCCCCGGGGCGGGGGGGCAGATCCTACGAGCAGTACTTC. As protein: CASSPPGRGGRSYEQYF. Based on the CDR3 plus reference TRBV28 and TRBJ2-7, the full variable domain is DVKVTQSSRYLVKRTGEKVFLECVQDMDHENMFWYRQDPGLGLRLIYFSYDVKMKEKGDIPEGYSVSREKKERFSLILESASTNQTSMYLCASSPPGRGGRSYEQYFGPGTRLTVT.

CDR3 protein: CSVEEGYEQYF. CDR3 bases: TGCAGCGTTGAGGAGGGCTACGAGCAGTACTTC. The genes are TRBV29-1 and TRBJ2-7, with D possibly matching TRBD2 (6 bases). This CDR3 region has 11 residues. In germline, CDR1 is SQVTM, CDR2 ANQGSEA. The germline V and J ends were trimmed by 3 bases and 3 bases, with 6 bases remaining between them.

CDR3 DNA sequence: TGCAGCGTTGAAGACGTGCTCGCAACGGGGGCTTTCTTT. Residues: CSVEDVLATGAFF. The V and J genes are TRBV29-1 and TRBJ1-1; no reliable D call. The V end was cut by 0 bases, the J end by 11 bases, with 16 bases between. Germline loops: CDR1 SQVTM, CDR2 ANQGSEA. This CDR3 is 13 amino acids long. Combining the CDR3 with reference TRBV29-1 and TRBJ1-1 gives the whole variable domain SAVISQKPSRDICQRGTSLTIQCQVDSQVTMMFWYRQQPGQSLTLIATANQGSEATYESGFVIDKFPISRPNLTFSTLTVSNMSPEDSSIYLCSVEDVLATGAFFGQGTRLTVV.

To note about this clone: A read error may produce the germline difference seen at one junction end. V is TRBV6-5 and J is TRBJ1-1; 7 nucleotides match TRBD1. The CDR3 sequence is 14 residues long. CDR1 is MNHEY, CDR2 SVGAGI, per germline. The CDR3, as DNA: TGTGCCAGCAGTGCACCGGGACAGAACCCTGAAGCTTTCTTT. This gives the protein CASSAPGQNPEAFF.

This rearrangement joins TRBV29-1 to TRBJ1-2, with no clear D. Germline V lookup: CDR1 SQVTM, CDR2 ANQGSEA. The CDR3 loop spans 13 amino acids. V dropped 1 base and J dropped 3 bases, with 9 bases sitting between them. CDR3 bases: TGCAGCGTTGAAGGGGAGGAGGACTATGGCTACACCTTC. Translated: CSVEGEEDYGYTF. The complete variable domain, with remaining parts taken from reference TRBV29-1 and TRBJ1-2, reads SAVISQKPSRDICQRGTSLTIQCQVDSQVTMMFWYRQQPGQSLTLIATANQGSEATYESGFVIDKFPISRPNLTFSTLTVSNMSPEDSSIYLCSVEGEEDYGYTFGSGTRLTVV.

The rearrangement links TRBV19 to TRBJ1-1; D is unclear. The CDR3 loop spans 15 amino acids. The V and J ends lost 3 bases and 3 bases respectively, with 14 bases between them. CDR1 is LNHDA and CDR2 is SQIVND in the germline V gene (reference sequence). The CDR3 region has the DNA TGTGCCAGTAGTATCTTAGATGCCGGTCACACTGAAGCTTTCTTT. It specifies CASSILDAGHTEAFF.

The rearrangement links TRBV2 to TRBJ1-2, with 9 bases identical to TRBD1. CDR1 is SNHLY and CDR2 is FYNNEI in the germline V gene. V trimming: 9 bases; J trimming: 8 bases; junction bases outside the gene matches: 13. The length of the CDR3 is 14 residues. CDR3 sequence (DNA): TGTGCCAGATCCCCTATTGACAGGGGGGAAGGCTACACCTTC. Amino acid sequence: CARSPIDRGEGYTF.

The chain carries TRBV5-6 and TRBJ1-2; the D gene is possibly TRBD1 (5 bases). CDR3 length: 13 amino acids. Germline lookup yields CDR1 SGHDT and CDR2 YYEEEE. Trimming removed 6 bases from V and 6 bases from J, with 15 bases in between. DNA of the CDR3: TGTGCCAGCATCCACCAACAGGTCGATGGCTACACCTTC. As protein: CASIHQQVDGYTF.

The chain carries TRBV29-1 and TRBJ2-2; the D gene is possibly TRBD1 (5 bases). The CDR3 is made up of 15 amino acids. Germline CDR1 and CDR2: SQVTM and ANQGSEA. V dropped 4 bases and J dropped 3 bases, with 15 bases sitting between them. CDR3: CSVAHLGQHTGELFF. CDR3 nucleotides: TGCAGCGTTGCTCACTTGGGGCAGCACACCGGGGAGCTGTTTTTT.

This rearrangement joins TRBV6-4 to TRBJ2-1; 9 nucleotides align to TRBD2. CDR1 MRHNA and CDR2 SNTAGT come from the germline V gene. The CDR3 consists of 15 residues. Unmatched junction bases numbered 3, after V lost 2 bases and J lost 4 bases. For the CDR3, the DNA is TGTGCCAGCAGTGACGGGCGGGGGGGTTACAATGAGCAGTTCTTC. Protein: CASSDGRGGYNEQFF.

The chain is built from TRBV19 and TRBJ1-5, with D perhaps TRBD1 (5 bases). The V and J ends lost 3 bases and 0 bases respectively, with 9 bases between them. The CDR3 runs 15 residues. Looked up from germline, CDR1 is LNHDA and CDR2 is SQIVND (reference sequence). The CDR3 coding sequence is TGTGCCAGTAGTATGTTGGACACTAGCAATCAGCCCCAGCATTTT. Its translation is CASSMLDTSNQPQHF.

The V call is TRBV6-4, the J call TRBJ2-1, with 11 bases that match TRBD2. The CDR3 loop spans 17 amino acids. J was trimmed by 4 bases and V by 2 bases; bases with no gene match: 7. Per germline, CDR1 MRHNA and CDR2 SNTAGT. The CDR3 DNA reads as TGTGCCAGCAGTGACGGGGTAGCGGGGGGGAGGTACAATGAGCAGTTCTTC. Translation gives CASSDGVAGGRYNEQFF.

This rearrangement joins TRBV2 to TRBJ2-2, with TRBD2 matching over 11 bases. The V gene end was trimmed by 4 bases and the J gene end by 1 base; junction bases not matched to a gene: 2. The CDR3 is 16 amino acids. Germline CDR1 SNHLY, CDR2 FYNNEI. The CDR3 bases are TGTGCCAGCAGTGGTGGGACTAGCGGGAACACCGGGGAGCTGTTTTTT. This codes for CASSGGTSGNTGELFF.

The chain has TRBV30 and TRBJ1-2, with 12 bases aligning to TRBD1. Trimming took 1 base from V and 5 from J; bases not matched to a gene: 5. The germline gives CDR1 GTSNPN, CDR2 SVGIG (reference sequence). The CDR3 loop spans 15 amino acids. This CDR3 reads CAWSAGTGGWYGYTF. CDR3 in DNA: TGTGCCTGGAGTGCCGGGACAGGGGGCTGGTATGGCTACACCTTC.

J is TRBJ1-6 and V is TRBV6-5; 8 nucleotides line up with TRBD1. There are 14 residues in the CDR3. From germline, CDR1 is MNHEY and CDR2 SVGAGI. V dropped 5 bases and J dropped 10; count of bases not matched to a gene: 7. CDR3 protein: CASSTGQGRSPLHF. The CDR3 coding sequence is TGTGCCAGCAGTACCGGACAGGGTCGGTCACCCCTCCACTTT.